A selection of T cell receptor beta chains follows, all from one sample in a study of blood T cell repertoires in COVID-19. Sequenced by immunoSEQ multiplex PCR; TCRdb stores in-frame clones only, minus some. The top ten clones hold more than 5.5% of a sample with about 160,000 clones, about 86% of them seen once. Source material: PBMCs or T cells enriched from blood (not recorded which). The receptors were gathered from a man between 45 and 60 years old who had recovered from COVID-19. CDR3s include the opening cysteine and the closing phenylalanine or tryptophan. D genes are given only for firm matches. Clone sizes are given selectively: once, few, many, or a class where the clone is expanded.

TRBV27,TRBJ1-6,NA,TRBD1,TGTGCCAGCAGTCGACAGGGGTCTGCCCTCTATAATTCACCCCTCCACTTT,CASSRQGSALYNSPLHF
TRBV15,TRBJ1-4,NA,NA,TGTGCCACCAGCAGAGGGGGGAGGGCTCCTAATGAAAAACTGTTTTTT,CATSRGGRAPNEKLFF
TRBV27,TRBJ2-3,NA,NA,TGTGCCAGCAGTTCGACCCCGTTGGGCGGGGTGACAGATACGCAGTATTTT,CASSSTPLGGVTDTQYF
TRBV4-2,TRBJ2-3,NA,NA,TGTGCCAGCAGCCAAGGGACATACACAGATACGCAGTATTTT,CASSQGTYTDTQYF
TRBV7-9,TRBJ1-5,NA,NA,TGTGCCAGCAGCCTAGGGGTTGCGGAGACTAATCAGCCCCAGCATTTT,CASSLGVAETNQPQHF
TRBV18,TRBJ2-3,NA,NA,TGTGCCAGCTCACCACGACAGACAGATACGCAGTATTTT,CASSPRQTDTQYF
TRBV7-2,TRBJ1-1,NA,NA,TGTGCCAGCAGCTTAGAACAGAACGTGAACACTGAAGCTTTCTTT,CASSLEQNVNTEAFF
TRBV6-4,TRBJ1-2,NA,NA,TGTGCCAGCAGTGAGCAGGGAAGCTATGGCTACACCTTC,CASSEQGSYGYTF
TRBV29-1,TRBJ2-7,NA,TRBD1,TGCAGCGTCACGCCCGGACAGGGGTCCTACGAGCAGTACTTC,CSVTPGQGSYEQYF
TRBV19,TRBJ2-3,NA,NA,TGTGCCAGTAGTATAAGGGCTAGCCTCACAGATACGCAGTATTTT,CASSIRASLTDTQYF
TRBV12-5,TRBJ2-2,NA,NA,TGTGCTAGTGGTTTGGTAACGGGTTTTAACACCGGGGAGCTGTTTTTT,CASGLVTGFNTGELFF
TRBV14,TRBJ1-1,NA,TRBD1,TGTGCCAGCAGCCGACAGGGGGCCCTTGAAGCTTTCTTT,CASSRQGALEAFF
TRBV19,TRBJ2-2,NA,TRBD2,TGTGCCAGTAGGAAGGAGCGGGGATCGATCGGGGAGCTGTTTTTT,CASRKERGSIGELFF
TRBV5-5,TRBJ1-1,NA,NA,TGTGCCAGCAGCTTGGCAGGGGACATAATGAACACTGAAGCTTTCTTT,CASSLAGDIMNTEAFF
TRBV2,TRBJ1-5,NA,NA,TGTGCCAGCAGTGAGGGCCAGGGATACAATCAGCCCCAGCATTTT,CASSEGQGYNQPQHF
TRBV11-2,TRBJ2-7,NA,TRBD2,TGTGCCAGCAGCTTAACGACGGGTAGCGGGGTCTCCTACGAGCAGTACTTC,CASSLTTGSGVSYEQYF
TRBV9,TRBJ1-4,NA,NA,TGTGCCAGCAGCCTCCAACAGGGATACACGGGTGAAAAACTGTTTTTT,CASSLQQGYTGEKLFF
TRBV30,TRBJ1-6,NA,TRBD1,TGTGCCTGGAGTTTTACAGGGGCGTCACCCCTCCACTTT,CAWSFTGASPLHF
TRBV2,TRBJ1-1,NA,NA,TGTGCCAGCAGGGTAAGGGGACAGAACACTGAAGCTTTCTTT,CASRVRGQNTEAFF
TRBV10-3,TRBJ2-1,NA,TRBD2,TGTGCCATCAGTGATCTAGCGGGGTACGCGTCTGAGCAGTTCTTC,CAISDLAGYASEQFF
TRBV5-4,TRBJ1-2,NA,NA,TGTGCCAGCAGCGACGACAGCTATGGCTACACCTTC,CASSDDSYGYTF
TRBV7-9,TRBJ2-1,NA,NA,TGTGCCAGCAACGTACAGGGTTCTGGTGATGAGCAGTTCTTC,CASNVQGSGDEQFF
TRBV30,TRBJ1-2,few,TRBD1,TGTGCCTGGAGTGACGCTCAAGGACAGGGAAGGTATGGCTACACCTTC,CAWSDAQGQGRYGYTF
TRBV18,TRBJ1-3,NA,TRBD1,TGTGCCAGCTCACCCGGACAGGGAACCTCTGGAAACACCATATATTTT,CASSPGQGTSGNTIYF
TRBV27,TRBJ2-1,few,TRBD2,TGTGCCAGCAGTCATCAGACTAGCGGGGGGCCATACAATGAGCAGTTCTTC,CASSHQTSGGPYNEQFF
TRBV3-1/TRBV3-2,TRBJ1-2,few,NA,TGTGCCAGCAGCCCCCGCGGGGGTGTTTATGGCTACACCTTC,CASSPRGGVYGYTF
TRBV18,TRBJ2-7,NA,NA,TGTGCCAGCTCACCTCTCGAGAACGAGCAGTACTTC,CASSPLENEQYF
TRBV7-2,TRBJ2-5,NA,TRBD2,TGTGCCAGCAGCAGAGGCCTAGCGGGGGGGCGGGAGACCCAGTACTTC,CASSRGLAGGRETQYF
TRBV11-2,TRBJ1-6,NA,NA,TGTGCCAGCAGCTTAGATCGTAGCGGGACACGTCGCTCCTATAATTCACCCCTCCACTTT,CASSLDRSGTRRSYNSPLHF